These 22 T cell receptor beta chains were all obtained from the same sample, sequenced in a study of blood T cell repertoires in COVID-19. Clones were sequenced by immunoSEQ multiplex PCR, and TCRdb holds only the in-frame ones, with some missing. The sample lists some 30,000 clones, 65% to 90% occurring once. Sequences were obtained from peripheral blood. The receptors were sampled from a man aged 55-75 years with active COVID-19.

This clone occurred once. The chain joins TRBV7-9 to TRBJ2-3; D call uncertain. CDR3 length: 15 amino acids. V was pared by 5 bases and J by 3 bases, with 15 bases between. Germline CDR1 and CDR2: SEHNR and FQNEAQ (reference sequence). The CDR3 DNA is TGTGCCAGCAGCCCTACAGTGATAGAAACAGATACGCAGTATTTT. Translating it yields CASSPTVIETDTQYF.

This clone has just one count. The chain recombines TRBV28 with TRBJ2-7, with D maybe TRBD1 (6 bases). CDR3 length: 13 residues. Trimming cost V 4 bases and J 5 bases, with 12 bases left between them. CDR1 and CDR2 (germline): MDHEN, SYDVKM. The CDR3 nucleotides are TGTGCCAGCAGTTCCCAGGGGCCCCACGAGCAGTACTTC. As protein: CASSSQGPHEQYF.

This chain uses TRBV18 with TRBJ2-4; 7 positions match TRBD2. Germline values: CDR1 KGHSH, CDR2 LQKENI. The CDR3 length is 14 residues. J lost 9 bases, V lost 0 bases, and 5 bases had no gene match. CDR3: CASSPPKRGGIQYF. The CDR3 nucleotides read TGTGCCAGCTCACCACCGAAGCGGGGAGGCATTCAGTACTTC.

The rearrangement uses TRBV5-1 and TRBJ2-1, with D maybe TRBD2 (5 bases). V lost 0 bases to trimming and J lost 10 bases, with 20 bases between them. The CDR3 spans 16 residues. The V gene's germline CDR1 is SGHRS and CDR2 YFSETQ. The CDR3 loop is CASSLGRGTYIGEQFF. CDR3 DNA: TGCGCCAGCAGCTTGGGTCGGGGAACCTATATAGGAGAGCAGTTCTTC.

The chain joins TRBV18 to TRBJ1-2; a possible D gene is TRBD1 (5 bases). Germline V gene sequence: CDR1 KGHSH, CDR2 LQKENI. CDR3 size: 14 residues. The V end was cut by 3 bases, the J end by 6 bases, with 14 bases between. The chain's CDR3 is CASSPFSGTDGYTF. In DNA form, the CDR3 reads TGTGCCAGCTCACCGTTCTCGGGGACTGATGGCTACACCTTC.

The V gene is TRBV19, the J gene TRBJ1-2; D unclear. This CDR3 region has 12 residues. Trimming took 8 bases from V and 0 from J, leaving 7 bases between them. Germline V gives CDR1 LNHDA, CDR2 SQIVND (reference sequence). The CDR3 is CASVAANYGYTF. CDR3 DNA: TGTGCCAGTGTGGCGGCTAACTATGGCTACACCTTC.

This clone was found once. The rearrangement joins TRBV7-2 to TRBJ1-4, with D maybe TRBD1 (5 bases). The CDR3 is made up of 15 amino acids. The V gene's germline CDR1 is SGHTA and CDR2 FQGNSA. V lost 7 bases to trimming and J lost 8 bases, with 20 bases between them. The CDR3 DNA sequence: TGTGCCAGCAAGAAGGGGTCGGGGGAAGGAGAAAAACTGTTTTTT. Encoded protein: CASKKGSGEGEKLFF. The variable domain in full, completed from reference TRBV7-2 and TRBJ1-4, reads GAGVSQSPSNKVTEKGKDVELRCDPISGHTALYWYRQSLGQGLEFLIYFQGNSAPDKSGLPSDRFSAERTGGSVSTLTIQRTQQEDSAVYLCASKKGSGEGEKLFFGSGTQLSVL.

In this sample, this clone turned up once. Here the CDR3 DNA reads TGCGCCAGCAGCCAAGTAGAAGGTCTGGCTAGCGGGTTAGATACGCAGTATTTT. Translation: CASSQVEGLASGLDTQYF. The J gene is TRBJ2-3, the V gene TRBV4-1; 8 nucleotides agree with TRBD2. Trimming removed 1 base from V and 5 bases from J; junction bases left unmatched: 14. The CDR3 spans 18 residues. CDR1 is MGHRA and CDR2 is YSYEKL in the germline V gene.

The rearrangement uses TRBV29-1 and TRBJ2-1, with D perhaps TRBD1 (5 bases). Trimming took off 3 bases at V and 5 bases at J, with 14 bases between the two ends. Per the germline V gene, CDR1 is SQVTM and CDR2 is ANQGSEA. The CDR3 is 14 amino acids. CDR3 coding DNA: TGCAGCGTTGACCCCGGAAGGGGCCACAATGAGCAGTTCTTC. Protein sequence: CSVDPGRGHNEQFF.

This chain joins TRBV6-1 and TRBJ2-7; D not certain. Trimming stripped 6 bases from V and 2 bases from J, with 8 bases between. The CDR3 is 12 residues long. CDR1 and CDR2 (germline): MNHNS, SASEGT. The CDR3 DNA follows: TGTGCCAGCAGATCGGGTGCCTACGAGCAGTACGTC. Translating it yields CASRSGAYEQYV.

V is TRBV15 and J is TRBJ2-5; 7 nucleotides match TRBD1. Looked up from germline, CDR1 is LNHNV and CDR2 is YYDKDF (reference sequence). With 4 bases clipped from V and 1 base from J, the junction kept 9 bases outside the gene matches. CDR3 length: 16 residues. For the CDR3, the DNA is TGTGCCACCAGCATCCGACAGGGATTTACCCAAGAGACCCAGTACTTC. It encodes CATSIRQGFTQETQYF. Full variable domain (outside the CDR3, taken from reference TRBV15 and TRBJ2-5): DAMVIQNPRYQVTQFGKPVTLSCSQTLNHNVMYWYQQKSSQAPKLLFHYYDKDFNNEADTPDNFQSRRPNTSFCFLDIRSPGLGDTAMYLCATSIRQGFTQETQYFGPGTRLLVL.

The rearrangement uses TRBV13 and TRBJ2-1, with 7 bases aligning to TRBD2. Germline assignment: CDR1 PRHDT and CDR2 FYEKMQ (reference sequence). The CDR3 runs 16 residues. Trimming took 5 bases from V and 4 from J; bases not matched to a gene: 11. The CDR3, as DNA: TGTGCCAGCAGCGAAAATTCGGGACTAAAATACAATGAGCAGTTCTTC. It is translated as CASSENSGLKYNEQFF.

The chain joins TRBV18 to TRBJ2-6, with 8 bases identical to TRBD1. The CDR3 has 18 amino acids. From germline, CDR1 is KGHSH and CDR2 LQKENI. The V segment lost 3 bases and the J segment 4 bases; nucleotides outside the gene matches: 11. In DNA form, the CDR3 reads TGTGCCAGCTCACCCCGGACAGGGAGTAGTCCCGGGGCCAACGTCCTGACTTTC. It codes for CASSPRTGSSPGANVLTF. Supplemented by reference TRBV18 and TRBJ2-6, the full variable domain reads NAGVMQNPRHLVRRRGQEARLRCSPMKGHSHVYWYRQLPEEGLKFMVYLQKENIIDESGMPKERFSAEFPKEGPSILRIQQVVRGDSAAYFCASSPRTGSSPGANVLTFGAGSRLTVL.

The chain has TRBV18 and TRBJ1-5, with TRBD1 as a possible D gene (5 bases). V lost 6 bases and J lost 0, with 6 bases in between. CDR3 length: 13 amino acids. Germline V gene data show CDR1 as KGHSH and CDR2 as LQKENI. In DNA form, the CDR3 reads TGTGCCAGCTCTCAGGGTAGCAATCAGCCCCAGCATTTT. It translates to CASSQGSNQPQHF.

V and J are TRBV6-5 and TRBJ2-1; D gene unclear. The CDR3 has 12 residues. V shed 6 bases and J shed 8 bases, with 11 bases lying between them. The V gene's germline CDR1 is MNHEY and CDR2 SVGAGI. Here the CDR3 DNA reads TGTGCCAGCAGCCACTGGGCAGATGAGCAGTTCTTC. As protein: CASSHWADEQFF.

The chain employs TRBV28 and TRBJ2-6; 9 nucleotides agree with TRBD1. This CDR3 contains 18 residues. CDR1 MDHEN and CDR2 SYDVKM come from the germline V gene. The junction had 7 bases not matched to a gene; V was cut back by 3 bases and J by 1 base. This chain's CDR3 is CASSFSTGGKSGANVLTF. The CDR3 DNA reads TGTGCCAGCAGTTTCAGTACAGGGGGCAAATCTGGGGCCAACGTCCTGACTTTC.

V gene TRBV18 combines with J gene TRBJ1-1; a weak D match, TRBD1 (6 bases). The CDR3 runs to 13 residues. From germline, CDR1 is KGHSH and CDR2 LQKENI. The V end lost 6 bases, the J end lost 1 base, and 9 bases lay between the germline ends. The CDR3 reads CASSSTGNTEAFF. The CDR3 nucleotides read TGTGCCAGCTCGTCGACAGGGAACACTGAAGCTTTCTTT.

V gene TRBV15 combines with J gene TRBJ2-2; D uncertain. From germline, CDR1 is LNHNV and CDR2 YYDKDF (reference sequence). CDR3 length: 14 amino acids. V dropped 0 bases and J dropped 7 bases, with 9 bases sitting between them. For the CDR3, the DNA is TGTGCCACCAGCAGAGATGAGGTTAACGGGGAGCTGTTTTTT. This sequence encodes CATSRDEVNGELFF.

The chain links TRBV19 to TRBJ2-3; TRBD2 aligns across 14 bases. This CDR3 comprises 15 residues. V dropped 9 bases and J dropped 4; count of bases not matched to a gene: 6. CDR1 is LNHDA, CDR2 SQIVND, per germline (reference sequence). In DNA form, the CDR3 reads TGTGCCAGCGCTCGACTAGCGGGAGGGCCAGATACGCAGTATTTT. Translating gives CASARLAGGPDTQYF.

The chain's CDR3 is CASSYSRVRSYEQYF. The CDR3 DNA is TGTGCCAGCAGTTACTCGCGGGTCAGGTCCTACGAGCAGTACTTC. J is TRBJ2-7 and V is TRBV6-5, with D maybe TRBD2 (5 bases). The germline V gene encodes CDR1 MNHEY and CDR2 SVGAGI. The CDR3 is 15 amino acids. V lost 0 bases and J lost 1, with 10 bases in between.

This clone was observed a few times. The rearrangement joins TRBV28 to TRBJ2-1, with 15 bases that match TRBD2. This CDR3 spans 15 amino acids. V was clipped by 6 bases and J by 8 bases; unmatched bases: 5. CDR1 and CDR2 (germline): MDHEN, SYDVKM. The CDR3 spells CASSIGLAGGDEQFF. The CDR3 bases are TGTGCCAGCAGCATTGGACTAGCGGGAGGGGATGAGCAGTTCTTC. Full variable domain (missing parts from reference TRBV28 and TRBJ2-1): DVKVTQSSRYLVKRTGEKVFLECVQDMDHENMFWYRQDPGLGLRLIYFSYDVKMKEKGDIPEGYSVSREKKERFSLILESASTNQTSMYLCASSIGLAGGDEQFFGPGTRLTVL.

The CDR3 coding sequence is TGTGCCAGCAGCTCGAACAGGGGGCTCGTCAAAAACATTCAGTACTTC. Its protein product is CASSSNRGLVKNIQYF. The rearrangement uses TRBV11-3 and TRBJ2-4, with 9 bases that match TRBD1. Looked up from germline, CDR1 is SGHNT and CDR2 is YENEEA. The CDR3 runs 16 residues. V dropped 4 bases and J dropped 3; count of bases not matched to a gene: 7.